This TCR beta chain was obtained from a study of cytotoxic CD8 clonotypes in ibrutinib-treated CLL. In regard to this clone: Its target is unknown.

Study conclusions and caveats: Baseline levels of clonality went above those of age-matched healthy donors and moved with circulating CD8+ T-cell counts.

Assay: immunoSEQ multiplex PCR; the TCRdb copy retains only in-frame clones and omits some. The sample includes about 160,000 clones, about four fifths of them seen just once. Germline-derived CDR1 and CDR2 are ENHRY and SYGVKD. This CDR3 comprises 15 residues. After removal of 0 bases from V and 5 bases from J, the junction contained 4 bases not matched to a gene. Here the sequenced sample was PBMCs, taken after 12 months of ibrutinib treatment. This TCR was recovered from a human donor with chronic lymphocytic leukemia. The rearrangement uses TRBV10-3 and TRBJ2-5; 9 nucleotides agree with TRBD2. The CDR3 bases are TGTGCCATCAGTGAGTCTCCTAGCGGGATCGAGACCCAGTACTTC. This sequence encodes CAISESPSGIETQYF.